The 31 T cell receptor beta chains in this list originate from one sample, sequenced in a study of cytomegalovirus exposure and HLA in healthy donors. Primers for the PCR totalled 60 Vbeta and 13 Jbeta. Data came from immunoSEQ multiplex PCR; TCRdb stores just in-frame clones and leaves some out. Here the sample spans approximately 140,000 clones, about 80% being singletons. Sequenced: PBMCs. The receptors derive from a woman in her fifties or sixties in good health and CMV-seronegative.

This clone has a handful of counts. The chain joins TRBV5-6 to TRBJ1-5; 7 bases are shared with TRBD1. The junction had 4 bases not matched to a gene; V was cut back by 4 bases and J by 3 bases. Germline CDR1 SGHDT, CDR2 YYEEEE. CDR3 length equals 14 residues. The CDR3 sequence: CASSKGQVNQPQHF. The CDR3 DNA sequence: TGTGCCAGCAGCAAAGGACAGGTCAATCAGCCCCAGCATTTT.

CDR3 protein: CASSILQGSGYTF. CDR3 bases: TGTGCCAGTAGTATACTTCAGGGCTCTGGCTACACCTTC. The rearrangement links TRBV19 to TRBJ1-2; D may be TRBD1 (5 bases). The CDR3 spans 13 residues. CDR1 is LNHDA and CDR2 is SQIVND in the germline V gene (reference sequence). Trimming removed 2 bases from V and 7 bases from J, with 11 bases in between.

V is TRBV7-6 and J is TRBJ1-5; 9 positions match TRBD1. The CDR3 is made up of 16 amino acids. Trimming at V came to 5 bases and at J to 7 bases, leaving 12 bases not matched to a gene. Germline V gives CDR1 SGHVS, CDR2 FNYEAQ. The CDR3 protein is CASSARDRATFQPQHF. The CDR3 bases are TGTGCCAGCAGCGCCCGGGACAGGGCAACGTTCCAGCCCCAGCATTTT.

The CDR3 bases are TGTGCCTGGAGAGCGAGCTCCTACAATGAGCAGTTCTTC. It translates to CAWRASSYNEQFF. The J gene is TRBJ2-1, the V gene TRBV30; unclear D gene. The CDR3 length is 13 residues. CDR1 is GTSNPN, CDR2 SVGIG, per germline (reference sequence). V dropped 3 bases and J dropped 0 bases, with 6 bases sitting between them.

The J gene is TRBJ2-1, the V gene TRBV5-6; the match to TRBD2 covers 9 bases. Germline CDR1 reads SGHDT; CDR2 reads YYEEEE. Losses at the gene ends were 2 bases for V and 2 bases for J; bases not matched to a gene: 5. CDR3 length equals 16 residues. For the CDR3, the DNA is TGTGCCAGCAGCTTCCTTGGCGGGAGGGCCTACAATGAGCAGTTCTTC. Translated, it gives CASSFLGGRAYNEQFF.

The V and J genes are TRBV4-1 and TRBJ2-1; 14 nucleotides align to TRBD2. The junction had 20 bases not matched to a gene; V was cut back by 3 bases and J by 10 bases. There are 20 residues in the CDR3. CDR1 is MGHRA and CDR2 is YSYEKL in the germline V gene. CDR3 nucleotides: TGCGCCAGCAGCCACCCCACCGGGACTAGCGGGAGCGCCGGATGGGGGGAGCAGTTCTTC. This encodes CASSHPTGTSGSAGWGEQFF.

The V and J genes are TRBV6-1 and TRBJ2-7; 7 positions match TRBD1. Per the germline V gene, CDR1 is MNHNS and CDR2 is SASEGT. Unmatched junction bases numbered 8, after V lost 2 bases and J lost 1 base. This CDR3 spans 16 amino acids. The chain's CDR3 is CASSEPGQAASYEQYV. In nucleotides, the CDR3 is TGTGCCAGCAGTGAACCCGGACAGGCAGCTTCCTACGAGCAGTACGTC.

This clone came up a few times. V gene TRBV9 combines with J gene TRBJ1-5, with 9 bases lining up with TRBD1. Looked up from germline, CDR1 is SGDLS and CDR2 is YYNGEE. V was clipped by 0 bases and J by 5 bases; unmatched bases: 0. This CDR3 has 14 amino acids. CDR3 DNA: TGTGCCAGCAGCGTAGGGACAGGGGATCAGCCCCAGCATTTT. It is translated as CASSVGTGDQPQHF.

This sequence joins TRBV5-1 and TRBJ2-2, with D tentatively TRBD1 (5 bases). This CDR3 is built from 15 residues. CDR1 and CDR2 from the germline V gene are SGHRS and YFSETQ. The germline V and J ends were trimmed by 2 bases and 5 bases, with 13 bases remaining between them. The CDR3 nucleotides read TGCGCCAGCAGCTTTAATCAGGGTTTGACCGGGGAGCTGTTTTTT. Amino acid sequence: CASSFNQGLTGELFF.

J is TRBJ2-7 and V is TRBV7-2; the D gene is possibly TRBD2 (6 bases). Per germline, CDR1 SGHTA and CDR2 FQGNSA. V lost 4 bases, J lost 6 bases, and 16 bases lay in between. The CDR3 consists of 14 residues. The CDR3 region is CASSSEPGVGEQYV. CDR3 nucleotide sequence: TGTGCCAGCAGCTCCGAACCGGGAGTGGGCGAGCAGTACGTC.

V and J are TRBV6-4 and TRBJ1-4; 7 bases match TRBD1. Germline V lookup: CDR1 MRHNA, CDR2 SNTAGT. This CDR3 spans 18 amino acids. Trimming cost V 6 bases and J 4 bases; bases outside gene matches: 17. This CDR3 is CASSHRQGTQSHNEKLFF. CDR3 nucleotides: TGTGCCAGCAGCCATAGACAGGGCACGCAGAGTCATAATGAAAAACTGTTTTTT.

This sequence joins TRBV27 and TRBJ2-1, with no clear D. The CDR3 consists of 13 residues. Germline values: CDR1 MNHEY, CDR2 SMNVEV (reference sequence). Trimming shortened V by 7 bases and J by 4 bases, and 11 bases separated the two germline ends. In DNA form, the CDR3 reads TGTGCCAGCACCCTACCCCCTTACAATGAGCAGTTCTTC. Its protein product is CASTLPPYNEQFF.

This chain links TRBV27 with TRBJ1-2; a weak D match, TRBD1 (5 bases). CDR1 is MNHEY and CDR2 is SMNVEV in the germline V gene (reference sequence). Trimming left V 3 bases short and J 3 bases short, with 14 bases between. CDR3 size: 15 residues. CDR3 amino acids: CASSLDKGAYYGYTF. The CDR3, as DNA: TGTGCCAGCAGTTTGGACAAAGGGGCTTACTATGGCTACACCTTC.

In this sample, this clone turned up a few times. The chain has TRBV27 and TRBJ1-2, with 7 bases lining up with TRBD1. This CDR3 is 15 amino acids long. From germline, CDR1 is MNHEY and CDR2 SMNVEV (reference sequence). Germline trimming cut 8 bases from V and 3 bases from J; bases unmatched to any gene: 12. CDR3 sequence: CASSNLQGWDYGYTF. The CDR3 coding sequence is TGTGCCAGCTCGAACCTACAGGGGTGGGACTATGGCTACACCTTC.

The CDR3 region has the DNA TGTGCCAGCACCCCGGGGGTCGGGATTGGCACAGATACGCAGTATTTT. Its translation is CASTPGVGIGTDTQYF. The chain employs TRBV5-6 and TRBJ2-3, with D possibly being TRBD2 (6 bases). Trimming cost V 6 bases and J 1 base, with 18 bases left between them. This CDR3 has 16 residues. Per the germline V gene, CDR1 is SGHDT and CDR2 is YYEEEE.

The V call is TRBV2, the J call TRBJ1-5; 8 bases are a match to TRBD1. This CDR3 region has 16 residues. V shed 5 bases and J 1 base; nucleotides not matched to a gene: 7. The germline CDR1 and CDR2 sequences are SNHLY and FYNNEI. The CDR3 spells CASSLMTGVSNQPQHF. The CDR3 nucleotides read TGTGCCAGCAGTCTTATGACAGGGGTGAGCAATCAGCCCCAGCATTTT. Full variable domain (rest looked up from reference TRBV2 and TRBJ1-5): EPEVTQTPSHQVTQMGQEVILRCVPISNHLYFYWYRQILGQKVEFLVSFYNNEISEKSEIFDDQFSVERPDGSNFTLKIRSTKLEDSAMYFCASSLMTGVSNQPQHFGDGTRLSIL.

The CDR3 loop is CASMAQPYGYTF. In nucleotides, the CDR3 is TGTGCCAGCATGGCACAACCCTATGGCTACACCTTC. The chain employs TRBV27 and TRBJ1-2; D remains ambiguous. CDR3 length equals 12 residues. Germline V lookup: CDR1 MNHEY, CDR2 SMNVEV (reference sequence). V shed 7 bases and J shed 4 bases, with 10 bases lying between them.

The J gene is TRBJ1-2, the V gene TRBV19, with 9 bases aligning to TRBD1. CDR3 length equals 14 residues. Per germline, CDR1 LNHDA and CDR2 SQIVND (reference sequence). The J segment lost 7 bases and the V segment lost 8 bases, leaving 11 bases of the junction unmatched. CDR3 loop: CASFNLGQGVGYTF. The DNA for the CDR3 is TGTGCCAGTTTCAATTTGGGACAGGGCGTTGGCTACACCTTC.

The chain carries TRBV5-5 and TRBJ1-1, with TRBD1 matching 7 bases. This CDR3 has 14 residues. Germline V CDR1 and CDR2: SGHKS, YYEKEE (reference sequence). Trimming removed 4 bases from V and 1 base from J; junction bases left unmatched: 4. CDR3 bases: TGTGCCAGCAGCAGGACAGGAGGGAACACTGAAGCTTTCTTT. It specifies CASSRTGGNTEAFF.

The rearrangement joins TRBV6-1 to TRBJ2-3; TRBD2 matches 8 bases. The CDR3 is 13 amino acids. Germline V gene lookup returns CDR1 MNHNS and CDR2 SASEGT. Germline trimming cut 7 bases from V and 6 bases from J; bases unmatched to any gene: 6. CDR3 nucleotides: TGTGCCAGCATGGGAGCGGGAGTGGATACGCAGTATTTT. This translates into CASMGAGVDTQYF.

CDR3 bases: TGTGCCAGCCTTGACAGGGGAGGAGATGAAAAACTGTTTTTT. This gives the protein CASLDRGGDEKLFF. The gene calls are TRBV2 and TRBJ1-4; TRBD1 matches at 8 bases. The V and J ends lost 8 bases and 6 bases, in that order; junction bases with no gene match: 8. The germline gives CDR1 SNHLY, CDR2 FYNNEI. The CDR3 extends over 14 amino acids.

J is TRBJ1-4 and V is TRBV6-1, with a possible D match to TRBD1 (5 bases). This CDR3 has 15 residues. Germline V gene data show CDR1 as MNHNS and CDR2 as SASEGT. Trimming pared 3 bases from V and 7 bases from J, leaving 15 bases between. DNA for the CDR3: TGTGCCAGCAGTGAGTCGCAGGGACTTCGTGAAAAACTGTTTTTT. Translated: CASSESQGLREKLFF.

In its sample, this clone was seen a few times. The genes are TRBV7-8 and TRBJ2-2; TRBD1 aligns across 7 bases. CDR1 SGHVS and CDR2 FQNEAQ come from the germline V gene. Trimming removed 8 bases from V and 8 bases from J; junction bases left unmatched: 14. This CDR3 contains 15 residues. The CDR3 protein is CASRPDRLKEGELFF. CDR3 sequence (DNA): TGTGCCAGCCGCCCGGACAGGCTAAAAGAAGGGGAGCTGTTTTTT. Full variable domain (outside the CDR3, taken from reference TRBV7-8 and TRBJ2-2): GAGVSQSPRYKVAKRGQDVALRCDPISGHVSLFWYQQALGQGPEFLTYFQNEAQLDKSGLPSDRFFAERPEGSVSTLKIQRTQQEDSAVYLCASRPDRLKEGELFFGEGSRLTVL.

For this clone: A read error may produce the germline difference seen at one junction end. The V and J genes are TRBV30 and TRBJ1-5, with 8 bases that match TRBD1. CDR3 size: 16 residues. Per germline, CDR1 GTSNPN and CDR2 SVGIG (reference sequence). The CDR3 region is CALNTGGTASNQPQNF. The CDR3 DNA reads as TGTGCCTTGAACACAGGGGGGACCGCTAGCAATCAGCCCCAGAATTTT.

V is TRBV28 and J is TRBJ2-7, with D possibly matching TRBD2 (5 bases). Trimming removed 6 bases at V and 0 bases at J, with 18 bases between. The CDR3 is made up of 16 amino acids. Germline V gene lookup returns CDR1 MDHEN and CDR2 SYDVKM. DNA of the CDR3: TGTGCCAGCAGGCCCCTTCTTAGTCGGGACTCCTACGAGCAGTACTTC. It codes for CASRPLLSRDSYEQYF. Based on the CDR3 plus reference TRBV28 and TRBJ2-7, the full variable domain is DVKVTQSSRYLVKRTGEKVFLECVQDMDHENMFWYRQDPGLGLRLIYFSYDVKMKEKGDIPEGYSVSREKKERFSLILESASTNQTSMYLCASRPLLSRDSYEQYFGPGTRLTVT.

This chain links TRBV7-8 with TRBJ2-2, with 9 bases lining up with TRBD2. Germline CDR1 and CDR2: SGHVS and FQNEAQ. V was pared by 1 base and J by 4 bases, with 4 bases of the junction left unmatched. The CDR3 is made up of 16 amino acids. CDR3 sequence: CASSLEERGATGELFF. As DNA, the CDR3 is TGTGCCAGCAGCTTAGAGGAGCGGGGGGCCACCGGGGAGCTGTTTTTT.

The V call is TRBV19, the J call TRBJ2-7; D call uncertain. The CDR3 loop spans 14 amino acids. Germline lookup yields CDR1 LNHDA and CDR2 SQIVND (reference sequence). Trimming removed 1 base at V and 4 bases at J, with 11 bases between. The CDR3 loop is CASSIARDGYEQYF. The DNA of the CDR3 is TGTGCCAGTAGTATAGCTCGCGACGGGTACGAGCAGTACTTC. The full variable domain, in which reference TRBV19 and TRBJ2-7 provide the parts outside the CDR3, is DGGITQSPKYLFRKEGQNVTLSCEQNLNHDAMYWYRQDPGQGLRLIYYSQIVNDFQKGDIAEGYSVSREKKESFPLTVTSAQKNPTAFYLCASSIARDGYEQYFGPGTRLTVT.

This chain uses TRBV19 with TRBJ2-2, with 8 bases that match TRBD2. In germline, CDR1 is LNHDA, CDR2 SQIVND (reference sequence). The CDR3 runs to 14 residues. Losses at the gene ends were 6 bases for V and 5 bases for J; bases not matched to a gene: 5. CDR3 coding DNA: TGTGCCAGTAGAACGGGGGGGGGTACCGGGGAGCTGTTTTTT. Its translation: CASRTGGGTGELFF.

This clone was observed a handful of times. The chain couples TRBV9 to TRBJ2-7, with D possibly matching TRBD2 (5 bases). The CDR3 loop spans 16 amino acids. CDR1 is SGDLS, CDR2 YYNGEE, per germline. Trimming pared 0 bases from V and 5 bases from J, leaving 18 bases between. DNA for the CDR3: TGTGCCAGCAGCGTAGGAGGGCAGGTAGAACCCCACGAGCAGTACTTC. Translated: CASSVGGQVEPHEQYF.

A word on this clone: One end of the junction does not line up with germline, which may come from a read error. The chain uses TRBV7-7 and TRBJ1-2; 7 bases line up with TRBD1. This CDR3 has 15 amino acids. Per the germline V gene, CDR1 is SSHAT and CDR2 is FNYEAQ (reference sequence). CDR3 in amino acids: CASSLRRQGIYGYTF. CDR3 DNA: TGTGCTAGCAGCTTAAGGCGACAGGGAATCTACGGCTACACCTTC.

The chain carries TRBV28 and TRBJ2-7; 13 bases are shared with TRBD2. The V and J ends lost 6 bases and 3 bases, in that order; junction bases with no gene match: 5. CDR3 size: 15 residues. The V gene's germline CDR1 is MDHEN and CDR2 SYDVKM. The CDR3, as DNA: TGTGCCAGCAGCACCACTAGCGGGAGGGTCTACGAGCAGTACTTC. This sequence encodes CASSTTSGRVYEQYF.